The 19 T cell receptor beta chains below come from one sample, sequenced in a study of T cell repertoires in cytomegalovirus infection. One entry per CDR3 protein, called by TCRdb with MiXCR from the reads. Among over 200,000 distinct CDR3 sequences listed, about 13% were seen once. The material sequenced was PBMCs. The source is a human donor in good health (CMV status not recorded). Some clones in this sample may be carry-over from other donors' samples.

The sample holds many counts of this clonotype. The chain recombines TRBV4-2 with TRBJ2-7, with D unclear. CDR1 LGHNA and CDR2 YNFKEQ come from the germline V gene. Trimming stripped 0 bases from V and 6 bases from J, with 12 bases between. The CDR3 covers 14 residues. The chain's CDR3 is CASSQDNEVPEQYF. DNA for the CDR3: TGTGCCAGCAGCCAAGATAATGAGGTTCCCGAGCAGTACTTC.

The V and J genes are TRBV29-1 and TRBJ2-3; 12 bases are shared with TRBD1. This CDR3 contains 14 residues. Germline assignment: CDR1 SQVTM and CDR2 ANQGSEA. Trimming removed 6 bases from V and 3 bases from J; junction bases left unmatched: 4. CDR3 residues: CSVGDRGPTDTQYF. The CDR3 nucleotides are TGCAGCGTGGGGGACAGGGGGCCAACAGATACGCAGTATTTT.

Many counts were recorded for this clonotype. The rearrangement uses TRBV12-3 or TRBV12-4 and TRBJ1-4; tentatively, D is TRBD1 (5 bases). This CDR3 region has 13 residues. V was pared by 8 bases and J by 0 bases, with 7 bases between. This CDR3 is CASGGTTNEKLFF. The CDR3 coding sequence is TGTGCCAGCGGGGGGACAACTAATGAAAAACTGTTTTTT.

The chain joins TRBV20-1 to TRBJ1-6; 9 nucleotides align to TRBD1. V was pared by 5 bases and J by 6 bases, with 2 bases of the junction left unmatched. From germline, CDR1 is DFQATT and CDR2 SNEGSKA (reference sequence). The CDR3 has 13 residues. The CDR3 DNA reads as TGCAGTGCTTTACAGGGGGCTAATTCACCCCTCCACTTT. It encodes CSALQGANSPLHF.

Regarding this clonotype: Given a much more abundant clone one base away, this may be a read error. The chain joins TRBV7-8 to TRBJ2-7; either TRBD1 or TRBD2 may fit D (5 bases each). Per the germline V gene, CDR1 is SGHVS and CDR2 is FQNEAQ. This CDR3 comprises 13 residues. CDR3 loop: CVSSVGTFYEQYF. DNA of the CDR3: TGTGTCAGCAGCGTGGGGACCTTCTACGAGCAGTACTTC.

This clonotype was detected many times. This chain uses TRBV6-2 or TRBV6-3 with TRBJ1-5, with D uncertain. The V gene's germline CDR1 is MNHEY and CDR2 SVGEGT. V was clipped by 2 bases and J by 4 bases, with 6 bases between them. The CDR3 has 13 residues. CDR3: CASSYRENQPQHF. As DNA, the CDR3 is TGTGCCAGCAGTTACCGGGAAAATCAGCCCCAGCATTTT.

This clonotype was detected many times. V gene TRBV20-1 combines with J gene TRBJ2-1; D is perhaps TRBD2 (6 bases). V gave up 0 bases and J gave up 15 bases, with 15 bases separating them. The CDR3 has 12 residues. Germline CDR1 reads DFQATT; CDR2 reads SNEGSKA (reference sequence). This CDR3 is CSARDGGADPFF. CDR3 bases: TGCAGTGCTAGAGATGGCGGGGCCGATCCGTTCTTC.

The V and J genes are TRBV20-1 and TRBJ2-1, with 11 bases identical to TRBD2. J was trimmed by 1 base and V by 1 base; bases with no gene match: 3. Germline CDR1 is DFQATT and CDR2 is SNEGSKA (reference sequence). The CDR3 runs to 16 residues. The DNA of the CDR3 is TGCAGTGCTAGAGTAACTAGCGGGAGTTCCTACAATGAGCAGTTCTTC. Amino acid sequence: CSARVTSGSSYNEQFF.

This chain links TRBV27 with TRBJ2-7; 9 bases match TRBD2. J gave up 6 bases and V 2 bases, and 2 bases lay outside the gene matches. Germline values: CDR1 MNHEY, CDR2 SMNVEV (reference sequence). This CDR3 has 13 residues. The CDR3 region has the DNA TGTGCCAGCAGTTTAATAGCGGGGGTCGAGCAGTACTTC. Amino acids: CASSLIAGVEQYF.

The table lists this clonotype with many counts. The chain combines TRBV7-3 with TRBJ2-2; no clear D gene. CDR3 size: 14 residues. From germline, CDR1 is SGHTA and CDR2 FQGTGA. Trimming stripped 5 bases from V and 1 base from J, with 8 bases between. CDR3 in amino acids: CASSPLRNTGELFF. The CDR3, as DNA: TGTGCCAGCAGCCCACTTAGGAACACCGGGGAGCTGTTTTTT.

The table lists this clonotype with many counts. DNA of the CDR3: TGTGCCAGCAGCTCGAGCGGGGGTGTGAACACCGGGGAGCTGTTTTTT. It translates to CASSSSGGVNTGELFF. The V gene is TRBV7-2, the J gene TRBJ2-2; 8 nucleotides align to TRBD2. With V trimmed by 4 bases and J by 1 base, 5 bases remained unmatched. Germline V gives CDR1 SGHTA, CDR2 FQGNSA. There are 16 residues in the CDR3.

This clonotype was picked up many times. The J gene is TRBJ2-1, the V gene TRBV7-9; D tentatively fits TRBD1 or TRBD2 (5 bases each). The CDR3 has 15 residues. V was cut by 2 bases and J by 5 bases, with 13 bases left in between. Germline CDR1 is SEHNR and CDR2 is FQNEAQ (reference sequence). DNA for the CDR3: TGTGCCAGCAGCTTATTGATGGGGGACGACAATGAGCAGTTCTTC. It is translated as CASSLLMGDDNEQFF. Together with reference TRBV7-9 and TRBJ2-1, the CDR3 gives the full variable domain: DTGVSQNPRHKITKRGQNVTFRCDPISEHNRLYWYRQTLGQGPEFLTYFQNEAQLEKSRLLSDRFSAERPKGSFSTLEIQRTEQGDSAMYLCASSLLMGDDNEQFFGPGTRLTVL.

This clonotype came up many times. The chain uses TRBV25-1 and TRBJ2-7, with TRBD1 matching over 8 bases. The length of the CDR3 is 17 residues. V was clipped by 3 bases and J by 9 bases; unmatched bases: 19. Looked up from germline, CDR1 is MGHDK and CDR2 is SYGVNS. As DNA, the CDR3 is TGTGCCAGCAGTGACTTAGGGACAGGAGGCTCCGCACGGGCGCAGTACTTC. Amino acids: CASSDLGTGGSARAQYF.

The gene calls are TRBV12-3 or TRBV12-4 and TRBJ1-1, with a tentative D call TRBD1 (6 bases). The CDR3 is made up of 14 amino acids. Deletions cut 8 bases from V and 2 bases from J, with 15 bases between. CDR3 residues: CASGWTDRNTEAFF. The CDR3 DNA follows: TGTGCCAGCGGGTGGACAGACAGAAACACTGAAGCTTTCTTT.

This clonotype was recorded a few times. V and J are TRBV6-1 and TRBJ2-2; 9 nucleotides line up with TRBD1. The ends lost 5 bases at V and 5 bases at J; junction bases unmatched: 15. CDR1 and CDR2 from the germline V gene are MNHNS and SASEGT. The CDR3 length is 18 residues. In DNA, the CDR3 is TGTGCCAGCAGTCGGCCCTCGAGGACAGGGGTTGGGACCGGGGAGCTGTTTTTT. This sequence encodes CASSRPSRTGVGTGELFF.

The table lists this clonotype with a few counts. The CDR3 DNA is TGTGCCAGCACGGAGGACCCAGGGAGTCCCTATGGCTACACCTTC. Translated, it gives CASTEDPGSPYGYTF. This chain uses TRBV9 with TRBJ1-2, with D maybe TRBD1 (5 bases). Germline-derived CDR1 and CDR2 are SGDLS and YYNGEE. The CDR3 extends over 15 amino acids. Trimming pared 6 bases from V and 4 bases from J, leaving 19 bases between.

This clonotype was detected many times. The junction departs from germline at one end; a sequencing error may be responsible. The chain has TRBV6-2 or TRBV6-3 and TRBJ2-7; D is undetermined. The CDR3 is 12 residues long. In germline, CDR1 is MNHEY, CDR2 SVGEGT. Here the CDR3 reads CASSPTSSEQYF. CDR3 in DNA: TGTGCCAGCAGCCCTACGTCCTCCGAGCAGTACTTC.

This clonotype was seen ten or more times. CDR3 residues: CASSQLQGGLSGYTF. The CDR3, as DNA: TGTGCCAGCAGCCAACTACAGGGAGGGCTAAGTGGCTACACCTTC. The chain carries TRBV7-9 and TRBJ1-2, with a possible D match to TRBD1 (6 bases). In germline, CDR1 is SEHNR, CDR2 FQNEAQ (reference sequence). The CDR3 spans 15 residues. Trimming removed 5 bases from V and 7 bases from J, with 20 bases in between.

Here the CDR3 DNA reads TGTGCCAGCAGCTTAGATGGGCTAGCGGGGGGGCCGGGGTACAATGAGCAGTTCTTC. This gives the protein CASSLDGLAGGPGYNEQFF. The V and J genes are TRBV11-2 and TRBJ2-1; 12 bases agree with TRBD2. Trimming took 0 bases from V and 4 from J; bases not matched to a gene: 10. Germline CDR1 reads SGHAT; CDR2 reads FQNNGV. This CDR3 is 19 amino acids long.